This TCR beta chain was sequenced in a study of T cells in Graves' hyperthyroidism and ophthalmopathy. The V and J ends lost 7 bases and 7 bases respectively, with 13 bases between them. This CDR3 contains 12 residues. Germline lookup yields CDR1 SQVTM and CDR2 ANQGSEA. TCR beta CDR3 regions were amplified from RNA transcripts. Using the HTBI primer set, a first-round RT-PCR was run on the TCR CDR3. TCRdb re-called the multiplex PCR reads through MiXCR, storing one row per CDR3 protein. This table holds roughly 330,000 distinct CDR3 sequences, 15% to 20% found once. This clonotype was found a few times.

The sequence was collected from a man aged 25-45 years with Graves' hyperthyroidism. Sequences were obtained from blood. The chain is built from TRBV29-1 and TRBJ1-4; a weak D match, TRBD1 (5 bases). CDR3 nucleotides: TGCAGCGCGGGGACCGTGGGTGAAAAACTGTTTTTT. This gives the protein CSAGTVGEKLFF.